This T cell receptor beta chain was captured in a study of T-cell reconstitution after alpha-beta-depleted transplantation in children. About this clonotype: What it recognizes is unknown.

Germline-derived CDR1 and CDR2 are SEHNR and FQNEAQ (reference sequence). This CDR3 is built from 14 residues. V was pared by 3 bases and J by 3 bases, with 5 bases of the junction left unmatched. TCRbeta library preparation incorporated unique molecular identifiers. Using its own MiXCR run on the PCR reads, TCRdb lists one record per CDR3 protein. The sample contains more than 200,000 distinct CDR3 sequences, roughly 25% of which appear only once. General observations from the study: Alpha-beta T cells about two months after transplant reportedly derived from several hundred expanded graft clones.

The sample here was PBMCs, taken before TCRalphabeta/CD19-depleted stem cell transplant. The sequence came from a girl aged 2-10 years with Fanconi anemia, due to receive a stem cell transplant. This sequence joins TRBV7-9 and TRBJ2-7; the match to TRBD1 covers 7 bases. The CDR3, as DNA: TGTGCCAGCAGCTTCGCTGGACAGGACTACGAGCAGTACTTC. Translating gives CASSFAGQDYEQYF.